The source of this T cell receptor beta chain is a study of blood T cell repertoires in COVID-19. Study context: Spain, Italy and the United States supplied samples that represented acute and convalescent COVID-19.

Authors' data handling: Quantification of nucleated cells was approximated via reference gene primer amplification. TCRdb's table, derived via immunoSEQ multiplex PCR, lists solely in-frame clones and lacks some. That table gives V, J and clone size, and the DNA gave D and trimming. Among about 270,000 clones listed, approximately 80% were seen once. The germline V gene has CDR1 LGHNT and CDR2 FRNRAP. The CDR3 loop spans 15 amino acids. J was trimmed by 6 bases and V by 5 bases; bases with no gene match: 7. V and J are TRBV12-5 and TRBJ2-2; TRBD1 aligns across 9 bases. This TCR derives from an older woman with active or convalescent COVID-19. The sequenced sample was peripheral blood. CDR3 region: CASGPGTGKAGELFF. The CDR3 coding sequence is TGTGCTAGTGGTCCCGGGACAGGGAAGGCCGGGGAGCTGTTTTTT.